The 14 T cell receptor beta chains presented below share a single source sample, sequenced in a study of T-cell reconstitution after alpha-beta-depleted transplantation in children. Preparation of the TCRbeta library involved a method that used unique molecular identifiers. In TCRdb, the PCR reads were re-called with MiXCR into one record per CDR3 protein. The sample includes 500,000 to 600,000 distinct CDR3 sequences, around 27% of them seen just once. The sample in question was PBMCs, obtained before TCRalphabeta/CD19-depleted stem cell transplant. The receptor source for this set is a boy less than two years old with Wiskott-Aldrich syndrome, due to receive a stem cell transplant.

This clonotype was detected a few times. J is TRBJ2-5 and V is TRBV12-3 or TRBV12-4, with TRBD2 matching 7 bases. The CDR3 extends over 13 amino acids. V trimming: 5 bases; J trimming: 4 bases; junction bases outside the gene matches: 4. Here the CDR3 reads CASSRTSAETQYF. CDR3 coding DNA: TGTGCCAGCAGTCGCACTAGCGCAGAGACCCAGTACTTC.

The V and J genes are TRBV15 and TRBJ2-3, with 9 nucleotides matching TRBD2. The ends lost 6 bases at V and 5 bases at J; junction bases unmatched: 12. The CDR3 is 16 amino acids. CDR1 is LNHNV, CDR2 YYDKDF, per germline (reference sequence). The CDR3, as DNA: TGTGCCACCAGTGGCCCTTTAGCGGGAGCATTAGATACGCAGTATTTT. Translation: CATSGPLAGALDTQYF.

The rearrangement links TRBV3-1 to TRBJ2-3, with D maybe TRBD2 (6 bases). The CDR3 is made up of 18 amino acids. The germline V gene has CDR1 LGHDT and CDR2 YNNKEL (reference sequence). The germline V and J ends were trimmed by 0 bases and 0 bases, with 16 bases remaining between them. CDR3 sequence reads: CASSQELRGTASTDTQYF. The CDR3 nucleotides are TGTGCCAGCAGCCAAGAACTCCGGGGGACGGCTAGCACAGATACGCAGTATTTT.

This clonotype was seen a handful of times. The chain recombines TRBV5-1 with TRBJ2-1, with TRBD2 identical over 14 bases. The V and J ends lost 4 bases and 7 bases, in that order; junction bases with no gene match: 10. The CDR3 has 17 amino acids. CDR1 and CDR2 from the germline V gene are SGHRS and YFSETQ. In DNA form, the CDR3 reads TGCGCCAGCAGCCCCACCGGGACTAGCGGGAGTGTGAATGAGCAGTTCTTC. The encoded protein is CASSPTGTSGSVNEQFF.

The chain combines TRBV20-1 with TRBJ1-5; no definite D call. The germline CDR1 and CDR2 sequences are DFQATT and SNEGSKA (reference sequence). The CDR3 runs to 13 residues. With 3 bases removed from V and 4 bases from J, the gap between germline ends came to 10 bases. CDR3 DNA: TGCAGTGCTAGTAGGCTATCTAATCAGCCCCAGCATTTT. Its translation: CSASRLSNQPQHF.

This clonotype occurred a few times. The chain recombines TRBV7-2 with TRBJ1-1; no definite D call. The germline CDR1 and CDR2 sequences are SGHTA and FQGNSA. Trimming removed 1 base from V and 4 bases from J, with 10 bases in between. The CDR3 consists of 14 residues. The CDR3 sequence is CASSLVSGPTEAFF. CDR3 in DNA: TGTGCCAGCAGCTTAGTAAGCGGTCCCACTGAAGCTTTCTTT.

The J gene is TRBJ2-1, the V gene TRBV6-1; 8 nucleotides align to TRBD2. V lost 5 bases and J lost 5; bases outside the gene matches: 11. CDR3 size: 16 residues. Germline V gene lookup returns CDR1 MNHNS and CDR2 SASEGT. The CDR3 coding sequence is TGTGCCAGCAGTCGCCGACTAGCGAGAGGCCACAATGAGCAGTTCTTC. Protein: CASSRRLARGHNEQFF.

This rearrangement joins TRBV4-1 to TRBJ1-1; D might be TRBD1 (6 bases). With 3 bases removed from V and 1 base from J, the gap between germline ends came to 15 bases. Germline CDR1 MGHRA, CDR2 YSYEKL. The CDR3 is 16 amino acids. This CDR3 reads CASSQGYRAGNTEAFF. The CDR3 DNA follows: TGCGCCAGCAGCCAGGGGTACAGGGCGGGGAACACTGAAGCTTTCTTT.

This clonotype was observed a few times. This chain's CDR3 is CASSLRQGKGYEQYF. As DNA, the CDR3 is TGTGCCAGCAGTTTAAGACAGGGTAAGGGCTACGAGCAGTACTTC. This rearrangement joins TRBV27 to TRBJ2-7; 7 bases map to TRBD1. V was clipped by 2 bases and J by 3 bases; unmatched bases: 7. Germline-derived CDR1 and CDR2 are MNHEY and SMNVEV (reference sequence). The CDR3 runs 15 residues.

The rearrangement joins TRBV9 to TRBJ2-2; D not resolved. Trimming removed 0 bases at V and 7 bases at J, with 7 bases between. In germline, CDR1 is SGDLS, CDR2 YYNGEE. This CDR3 is 13 amino acids long. In nucleotides, the CDR3 is TGTGCCAGCAGCGTAGCTACGGGCGGGGAGCTGTTTTTT. Translated, it gives CASSVATGGELFF.

The chain couples TRBV12-3 or TRBV12-4 to TRBJ2-1; 9 nucleotides align to TRBD2. CDR3 size: 15 residues. The V gene end was trimmed by 7 bases and the J gene end by 12 bases; junction bases not matched to a gene: 16. The chain's CDR3 is CASTHSLAGPLAQFF. CDR3 DNA: TGTGCCAGCACTCACTCACTAGCGGGTCCCCTTGCGCAGTTCTTC.

V gene TRBV7-3 combines with J gene TRBJ2-3, with D unresolved. Per germline, CDR1 SGHTA and CDR2 FQGTGA. Deletions cut 4 bases from V and 2 bases from J, with 10 bases between. The CDR3 spans 14 residues. The CDR3, as DNA: TGTGCCAGCAGCTCCGACATACTCACAGATACGCAGTATTTT. Translating it yields CASSSDILTDTQYF. Using reference TRBV7-3 and TRBJ2-3 for the parts outside the CDR3, the full variable domain is GAGVSQTPSNKVTEKGKYVELRCDPISGHTALYWYRQSLGQGPEFLIYFQGTGAADDSGLPNDRFFAVRPEGSVSTLKIQRTERGDSAVYLCASSSDILTDTQYFGPGTRLTVL.

This clonotype turned up a few times. The genes are TRBV7-2 and TRBJ2-2; TRBD2 agrees at 7 bases. The V and J ends lost 4 bases and 3 bases, in that order; junction bases with no gene match: 14. The germline V gene encodes CDR1 SGHTA and CDR2 FQGNSA. The CDR3 spans 18 residues. The CDR3 sequence is CASSSSGGVRVYTGELFF. CDR3 nucleotides: TGTGCCAGCAGCTCTAGCGGAGGGGTCCGGGTTTACACCGGGGAGCTGTTTTTT.

This clonotype was picked up a small number of times. V is TRBV20-1 and J is TRBJ1-1, with 7 bases aligning to TRBD1. The CDR3 runs 14 residues. Germline-derived CDR1 and CDR2 are DFQATT and SNEGSKA (reference sequence). The V segment lost 2 bases and the J segment 1 base; nucleotides outside the gene matches: 4. The CDR3 loop is CSARRQGGNTEAFF. As DNA, the CDR3 is TGCAGTGCTAGACGACAGGGAGGGAACACTGAAGCTTTCTTT.